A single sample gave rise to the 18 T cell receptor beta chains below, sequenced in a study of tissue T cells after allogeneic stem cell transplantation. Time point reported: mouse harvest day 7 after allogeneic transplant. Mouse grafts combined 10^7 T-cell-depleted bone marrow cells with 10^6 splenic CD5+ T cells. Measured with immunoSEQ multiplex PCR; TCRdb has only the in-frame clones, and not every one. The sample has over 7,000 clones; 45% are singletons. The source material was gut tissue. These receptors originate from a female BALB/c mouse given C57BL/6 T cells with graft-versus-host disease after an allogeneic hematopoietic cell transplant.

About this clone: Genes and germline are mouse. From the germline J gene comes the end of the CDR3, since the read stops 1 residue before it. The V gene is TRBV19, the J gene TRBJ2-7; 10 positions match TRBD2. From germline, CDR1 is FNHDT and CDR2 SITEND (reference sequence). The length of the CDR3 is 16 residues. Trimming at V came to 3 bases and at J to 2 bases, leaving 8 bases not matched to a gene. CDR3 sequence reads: CASSNTGGGAPYEQYF. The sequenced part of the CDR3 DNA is TGTGCCAGCAGTAATACTGGGGGGGGCGCACCCTATGAACAGTAC. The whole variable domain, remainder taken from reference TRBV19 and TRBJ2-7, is GGIITQTPKFLIGQEGQKLTLKCQQNFNHDTMYWYRQDSGKGLRLIYYSITENDLQKGDLSEGYDASREKKSSFSLTVTSAQKNEMAVFLCASSNTGGGAPYEQYFGPGTRLTVL.

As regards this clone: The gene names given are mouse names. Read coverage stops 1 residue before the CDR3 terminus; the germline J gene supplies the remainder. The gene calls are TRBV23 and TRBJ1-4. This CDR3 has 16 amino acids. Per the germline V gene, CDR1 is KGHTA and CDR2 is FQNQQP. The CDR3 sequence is CSSSQSEQFSNERLFF. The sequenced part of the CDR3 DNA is TGCTCCAGCAGTCAATCGGAACAATTTTCCAACGAAAGATTATTT. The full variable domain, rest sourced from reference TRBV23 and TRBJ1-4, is DAAVTQKPRYLIKMKGQEAEMKCIPEKGHTAVFWYQQKQSKELKFLIYFQNQQPLDQIDMVKERFSAVCPSSSLCSLGIRTCEAEDSALYLCSSSQSEQFSNERLFFGHGTKLSVL.

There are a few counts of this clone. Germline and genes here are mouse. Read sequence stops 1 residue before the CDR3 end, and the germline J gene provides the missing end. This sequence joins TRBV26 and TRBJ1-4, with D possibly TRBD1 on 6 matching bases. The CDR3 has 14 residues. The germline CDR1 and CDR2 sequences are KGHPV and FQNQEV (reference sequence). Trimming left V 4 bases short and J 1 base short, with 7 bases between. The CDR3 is CASSPQGSNERLFF. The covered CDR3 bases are TGTGCCAGCAGTCCACAGGGTTCCAACGAAAGATTATTT.

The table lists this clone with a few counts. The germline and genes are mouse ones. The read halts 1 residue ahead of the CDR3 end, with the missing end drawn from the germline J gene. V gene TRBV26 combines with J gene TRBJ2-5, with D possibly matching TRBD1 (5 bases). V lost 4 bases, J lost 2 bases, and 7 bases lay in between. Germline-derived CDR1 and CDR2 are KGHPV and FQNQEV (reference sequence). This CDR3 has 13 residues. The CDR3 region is CASSPTVQDTQYF. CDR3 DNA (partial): TGTGCCAGCAGTCCGACAGTCCAAGACACCCAGTAC.

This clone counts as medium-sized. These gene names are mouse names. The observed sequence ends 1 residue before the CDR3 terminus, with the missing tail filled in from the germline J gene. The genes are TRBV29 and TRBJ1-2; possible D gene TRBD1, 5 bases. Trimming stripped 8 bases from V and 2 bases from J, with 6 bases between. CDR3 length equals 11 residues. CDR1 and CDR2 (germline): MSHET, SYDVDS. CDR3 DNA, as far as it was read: TGTGCTAGCCGGGGGAACTCCGACTACACC. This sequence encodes CASRGNSDYT. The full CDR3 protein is CASRGNSDYTF.

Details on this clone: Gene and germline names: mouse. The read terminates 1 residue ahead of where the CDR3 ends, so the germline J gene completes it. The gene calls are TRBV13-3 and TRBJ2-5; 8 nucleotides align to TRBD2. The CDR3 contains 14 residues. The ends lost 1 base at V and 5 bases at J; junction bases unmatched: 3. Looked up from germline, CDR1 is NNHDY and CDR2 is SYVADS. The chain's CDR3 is CASSDWGGRDTQYF. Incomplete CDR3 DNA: TGTGCCAGCAGTGATTGGGGGGGTCGAGACACCCAGTAC.

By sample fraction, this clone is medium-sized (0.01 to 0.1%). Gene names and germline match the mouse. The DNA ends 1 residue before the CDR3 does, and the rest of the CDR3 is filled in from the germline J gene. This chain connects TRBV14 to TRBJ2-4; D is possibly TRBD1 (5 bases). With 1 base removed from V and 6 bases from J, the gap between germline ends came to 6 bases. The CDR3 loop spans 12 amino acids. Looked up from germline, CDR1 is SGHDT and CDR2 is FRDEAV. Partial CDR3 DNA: TGTGCCAGCAGTTTCGAGGGGAACACCTTGTAC. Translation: CASSFEGNTLY. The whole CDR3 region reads CASSFEGNTLYF.

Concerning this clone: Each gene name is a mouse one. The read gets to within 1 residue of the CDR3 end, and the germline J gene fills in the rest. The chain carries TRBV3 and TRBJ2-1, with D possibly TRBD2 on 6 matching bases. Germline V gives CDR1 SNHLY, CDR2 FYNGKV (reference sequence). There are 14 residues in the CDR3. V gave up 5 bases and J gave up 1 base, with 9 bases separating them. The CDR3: CASSLTGNYAEQFF. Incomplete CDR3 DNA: TGTGCCAGCAGCCTGACTGGAAACTATGCTGAGCAGTTC.

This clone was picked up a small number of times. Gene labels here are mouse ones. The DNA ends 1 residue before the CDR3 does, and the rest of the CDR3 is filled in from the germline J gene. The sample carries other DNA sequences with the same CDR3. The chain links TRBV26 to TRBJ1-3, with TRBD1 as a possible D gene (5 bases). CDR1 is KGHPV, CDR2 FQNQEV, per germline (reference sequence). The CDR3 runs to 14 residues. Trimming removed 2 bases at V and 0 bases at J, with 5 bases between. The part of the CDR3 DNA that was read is TGTGCCAGCAGTCTGAGGGGTTCTGGAAATACGCTCTAT. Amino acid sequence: CASSLRGSGNTLY. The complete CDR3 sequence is CASSLRGSGNTLYF.

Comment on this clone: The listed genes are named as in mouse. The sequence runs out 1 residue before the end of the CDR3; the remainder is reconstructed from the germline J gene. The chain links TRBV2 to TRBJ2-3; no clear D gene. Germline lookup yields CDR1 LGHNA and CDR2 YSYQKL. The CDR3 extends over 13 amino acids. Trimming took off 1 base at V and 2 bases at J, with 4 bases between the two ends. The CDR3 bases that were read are TGTGCCAGCAGCCAAGCCAATGCAGAAACGCTGTAT. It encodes CASSQANAETLY. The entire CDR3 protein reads CASSQANAETLYF.

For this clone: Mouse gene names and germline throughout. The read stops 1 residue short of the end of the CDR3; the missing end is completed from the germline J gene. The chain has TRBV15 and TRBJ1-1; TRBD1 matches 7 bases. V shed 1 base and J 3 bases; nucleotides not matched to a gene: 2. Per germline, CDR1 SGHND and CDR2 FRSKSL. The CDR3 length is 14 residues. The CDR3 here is CASSLGRGDTEVFF. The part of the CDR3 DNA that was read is TGTGCCAGCAGTTTAGGCAGGGGGGACACAGAAGTCTTC.

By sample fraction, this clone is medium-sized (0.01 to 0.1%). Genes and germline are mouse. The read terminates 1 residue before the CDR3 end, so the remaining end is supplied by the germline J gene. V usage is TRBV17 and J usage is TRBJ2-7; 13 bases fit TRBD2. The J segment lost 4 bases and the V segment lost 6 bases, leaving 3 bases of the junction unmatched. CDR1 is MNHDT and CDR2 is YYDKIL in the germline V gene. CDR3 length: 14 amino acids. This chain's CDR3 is CASSMGLGGYEQYF. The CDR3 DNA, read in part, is TGTGCTAGCAGCATGGGACTGGGGGGGTATGAACAGTAC.

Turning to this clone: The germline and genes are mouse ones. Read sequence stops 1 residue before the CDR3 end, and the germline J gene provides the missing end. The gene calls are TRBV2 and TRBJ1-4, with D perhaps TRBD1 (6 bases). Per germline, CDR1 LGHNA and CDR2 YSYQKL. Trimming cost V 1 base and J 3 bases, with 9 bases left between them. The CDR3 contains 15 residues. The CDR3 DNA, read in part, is TGTGCCAGCAGCCAAGTACAGGGTGCCAACGAAAGATTATTT. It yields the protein CASSQVQGANERLF. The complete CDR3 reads CASSQVQGANERLFF.

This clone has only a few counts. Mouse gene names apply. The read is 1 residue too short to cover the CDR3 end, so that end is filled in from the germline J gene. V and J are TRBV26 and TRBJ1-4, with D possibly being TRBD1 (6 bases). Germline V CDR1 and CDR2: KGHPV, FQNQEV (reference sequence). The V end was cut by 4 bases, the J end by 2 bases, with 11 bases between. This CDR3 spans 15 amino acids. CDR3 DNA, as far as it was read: TGTGCCAGCAGTCCTCCGGGACAATCCAACGAAAGATTATTT. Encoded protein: CASSPPGQSNERLF. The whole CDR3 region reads CASSPPGQSNERLFF. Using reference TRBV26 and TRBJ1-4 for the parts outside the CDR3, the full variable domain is NSKVIQTPRYLVKGQGQKAKMRCIPEKGHPVVFWYQQNKNNEFKFLINFQNQEVLQQIDMTEKRFSAECPSNSPCSLEIQSSEAGDSALYLCASSPPGQSNERLFFGHGTKLSVL.

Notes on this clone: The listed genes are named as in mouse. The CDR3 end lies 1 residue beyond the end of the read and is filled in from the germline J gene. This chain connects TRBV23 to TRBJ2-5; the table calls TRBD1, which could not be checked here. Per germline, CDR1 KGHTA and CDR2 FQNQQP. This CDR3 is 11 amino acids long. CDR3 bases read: TGCTCCAGCAGCACAGAAGACACCCAGTAC. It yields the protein CSSSTEDTQY. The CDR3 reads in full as CSSSTEDTQYF.

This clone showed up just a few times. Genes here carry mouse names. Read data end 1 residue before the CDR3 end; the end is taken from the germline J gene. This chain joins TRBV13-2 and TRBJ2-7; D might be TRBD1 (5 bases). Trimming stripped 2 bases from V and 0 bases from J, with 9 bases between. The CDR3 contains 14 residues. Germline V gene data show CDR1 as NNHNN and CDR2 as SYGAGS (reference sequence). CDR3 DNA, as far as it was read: TGTGCCAGCGGTGAAGGGGTCTACTCCTATGAACAGTAC. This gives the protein CASGEGVYSYEQY. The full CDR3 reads CASGEGVYSYEQYF.

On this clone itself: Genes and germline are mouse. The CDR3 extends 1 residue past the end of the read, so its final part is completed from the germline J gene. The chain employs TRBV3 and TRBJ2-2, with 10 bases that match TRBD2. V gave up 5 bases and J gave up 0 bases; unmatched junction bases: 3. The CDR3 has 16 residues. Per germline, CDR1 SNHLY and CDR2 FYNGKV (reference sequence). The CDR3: CASSPTGGSNTGQLYF. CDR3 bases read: TGTGCCAGCAGCCCGACTGGGGGGTCAAACACCGGGCAGCTCTAC.

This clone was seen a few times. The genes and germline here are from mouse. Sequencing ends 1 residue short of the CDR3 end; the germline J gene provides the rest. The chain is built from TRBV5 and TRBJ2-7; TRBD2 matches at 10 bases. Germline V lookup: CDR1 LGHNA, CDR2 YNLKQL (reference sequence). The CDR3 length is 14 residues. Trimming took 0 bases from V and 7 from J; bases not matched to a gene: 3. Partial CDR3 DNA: TGTGCCAGCAGCCAAGACTGGGGGGGCCGGGAACAGTAC. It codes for CASSQDWGGREQY. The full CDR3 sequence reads CASSQDWGGREQYF.